The 27 T cell receptor beta chains below all came from one sample that was sequenced in a study of blood T cell repertoires in COVID-19. The table came from immunoSEQ multiplex PCR; TCRdb's copy has only in-frame clones and leaves some out. The sample shows about 250,000 clones, around 79% of them seen only once. The sequenced sample consisted of peripheral blood. These receptors were obtained from a woman of 80 years or more with acute or convalescent COVID-19.

V gene TRBV9 combines with J gene TRBJ2-3; 12 bases map to TRBD2. J gave up 6 bases and V 4 bases, and 9 bases lay outside the gene matches. Germline values: CDR1 SGDLS, CDR2 YYNGEE. There are 16 residues in the CDR3. The DNA for the CDR3 is TGTGCCAGCAGCCCCCCTAGCGGGGGGGCAGGGGATACGCAGTATTTT. Protein: CASSPPSGGAGDTQYF.

The rearrangement links TRBV21-1 to TRBJ2-1; the table's D call TRBD1 went unverified against the DNA. TRBV21-1 is deemed a pseudogene. CDR3 length: 16 amino acids. CDR3 coding DNA: TGTGCCAGCAGCAAAGCCGGACAGAGCTCAAACAATGAGCAGTTCTTC. This translates into CASSKAGQSSNNEQFF.

The V and J genes are TRBV18 and TRBJ2-6; the match to TRBD1 covers 9 bases. This CDR3 region has 19 residues. Per the germline V gene, CDR1 is KGHSH and CDR2 is LQKENI. Losses at the gene ends were 2 bases for V and 0 bases for J; bases not matched to a gene: 8. The CDR3 protein is CASSPLLTGGSSGANVLTF. CDR3 DNA sequence: TGTGCCAGCTCACCATTATTGACAGGGGGTAGCTCTGGGGCCAACGTCCTGACTTTC.

The V and J genes are TRBV19 and TRBJ2-6; maybe TRBD2 (6 bases). Between the trimmed V and J ends, which lost 6 bases and 0 bases, there was a span of 12 bases. This CDR3 comprises 16 residues. Germline CDR1 LNHDA, CDR2 SQIVND (reference sequence). The CDR3 DNA follows: TGTGCCAGTAGAAGTCGGGGGTACTCTGGGGCCAACGTCCTGACTTTC. Its protein is CASRSRGYSGANVLTF.

J is TRBJ2-2 and V is TRBV19, with TRBD2 matching over 15 bases. Trimming cost V 7 bases and J 3 bases; bases outside gene matches: 3. The CDR3 contains 16 residues. In germline, CDR1 is LNHDA, CDR2 SQIVND (reference sequence). The CDR3 sequence is CASTGTSGRHTGELFF. The CDR3 DNA reads as TGTGCCAGTACCGGGACTAGCGGGAGGCACACCGGGGAGCTGTTTTTT.

The chain carries TRBV25-1 and TRBJ2-7; TRBD2 aligns across 7 bases. V was clipped by 3 bases and J by 0 bases; unmatched bases: 5. The germline CDR1 and CDR2 sequences are MGHDK and SYGVNS. CDR3 length equals 15 residues. Here the CDR3 DNA reads TGTGCCAGCAGTGATTCCGGACTAGACTCCTACGAGCAGTACTTC. Protein sequence: CASSDSGLDSYEQYF.

The chain uses TRBV6-2 or TRBV6-3 and TRBJ1-1; D may be TRBD1 (5 bases). Deletions cut 2 bases from V and 5 bases from J, with 9 bases between. This CDR3 comprises 13 residues. Germline assignment: CDR1 MNHEY and CDR2 SVGEGT. The CDR3 DNA sequence: TGTGCCAGCAGTTACGGGGGGAGGACTGAAGCTTTCTTT. Translation: CASSYGGRTEAFF.

The chain combines TRBV12-3 or TRBV12-4 with TRBJ1-1; D is unclear. Trimming left V 6 bases short and J 6 bases short, with 8 bases between. The CDR3 has 11 residues. The CDR3 coding sequence is TGTGCCAGCAGCACAACAGCTGAAGCTTTCTTT. Amino acids: CASSTTAEAFF.

This chain joins TRBV11-2 and TRBJ1-3; D is unresolved. This CDR3 contains 15 residues. V gave up 1 base and J gave up 0 bases, with 7 bases separating them. Germline CDR1 SGHAT, CDR2 FQNNGV. DNA for the CDR3: TGTGCCAGCAGCTTAGTACATTTCTCTGGAAACACCATATATTTT. It yields the protein CASSLVHFSGNTIYF.

This rearrangement joins TRBV3-1 (or the pseudogene TRBV3-2) to TRBJ1-4; 7 bases are shared with TRBD1. Germline assignment: CDR1 LGHDT and CDR2 YNNKEL (reference sequence). This CDR3 contains 16 residues. The junction had 5 bases not matched to a gene; V was cut back by 0 bases and J by 4 bases. The CDR3 DNA reads as TGTGCCAGCAGCCAAGACACAGGGGCCTTTAATGAAAAACTGTTTTTT. Residues: CASSQDTGAFNEKLFF.

The gene calls are TRBV6-2 or TRBV6-3 and TRBJ2-2; 7 bases are a match to TRBD1. The CDR3 contains 15 residues. CDR1 and CDR2 from the germline V gene are MNHEY and SVGEGT. J was trimmed by 7 bases and V by 5 bases; bases with no gene match: 10. As DNA, the CDR3 is TGTGCCAGCAGTACAGGGGTGGTGGATGGCGGGGAGCTGTTTTTT. Protein sequence: CASSTGVVDGGELFF.

The chain is built from TRBV10-3 and TRBJ2-3, with no clear D. The CDR3 spans 12 residues. Germline values: CDR1 ENHRY, CDR2 SYGVKD. Trimming shortened V by 6 bases and J by 4 bases, and 8 bases separated the two germline ends. CDR3 region: CAIRSEADTQYF. As DNA, the CDR3 is TGTGCCATCAGAAGCGAGGCAGATACGCAGTATTTT.

In this sample, this clone turned up a few times. V usage is TRBV5-6 and J usage is TRBJ1-2; D not certain. V was shortened by 0 bases and J by 3 bases, with 9 bases between the two germline ends. This CDR3 spans 14 amino acids. Germline values: CDR1 SGHDT, CDR2 YYEEEE. CDR3 loop: CASSLGGLHYGYTF. CDR3 bases: TGTGCCAGCAGCTTGGGCGGCCTCCACTATGGCTACACCTTC.

V and J are TRBV7-9 and TRBJ2-7; TRBD2 matches 12 bases. Germline CDR1 reads SEHNR; CDR2 reads FQNEAQ (reference sequence). J was trimmed by 4 bases and V by 4 bases; bases with no gene match: 5. The CDR3 spans 15 residues. CDR3: CASSSTSGGKYEQYF. CDR3 DNA sequence: TGTGCCAGCAGCTCGACTAGCGGGGGAAAATACGAGCAGTACTTC.

The chain recombines TRBV6-5 with TRBJ2-2; 8 nucleotides match TRBD1. Germline assignment: CDR1 MNHEY and CDR2 SVGAGI. This CDR3 contains 16 residues. V gave up 4 bases and J gave up 0 bases; unmatched junction bases: 4. CDR3 nucleotide sequence: TGTGCCAGCAGTTTAGACAGGGGCGCGAACACCGGGGAGCTGTTTTTT. The encoded protein is CASSLDRGANTGELFF.

A few counts support this clone. The CDR3 DNA follows: TGCGCCAGCAGCGCATTTGCGGGGGCCAGCACAGATACGCAGTATTTT. This gives the protein CASSAFAGASTDTQYF. The chain combines TRBV5-1 with TRBJ2-3, with D maybe TRBD2 (7 bases). V lost 4 bases to trimming and J lost 0 bases, with 15 bases between them. Germline V gene sequence: CDR1 SGHRS, CDR2 YFSETQ. CDR3 size: 16 residues.

This clone was detected only a few times. The chain is built from TRBV5-6 and TRBJ2-1; 12 bases line up with TRBD2. Looked up from germline, CDR1 is SGHDT and CDR2 is YYEEEE. This CDR3 region has 15 residues. The junction had 2 bases not matched to a gene; V was cut back by 0 bases and J by 7 bases. CDR3 sequence (DNA): TGTGCCAGCAGCTTGGCTAGCGGGGGGGCAAATGAGCAGTTCTTC. It translates to CASSLASGGANEQFF.

The chain uses TRBV4-2 and TRBJ2-1; TRBD2 might be the D (6 bases). Looked up from germline, CDR1 is LGHNA and CDR2 is YNFKEQ. This CDR3 spans 19 amino acids. Trimming shortened V by 2 bases and J by 0 bases, and 20 bases separated the two germline ends. CDR3 nucleotide sequence: TGTGCCAGCAGCCAAAGAATGGTTCACGGGAGCTCCTCCTACAATGAGCAGTTCTTC. Encoded protein: CASSQRMVHGSSSYNEQFF.

This clone was seen a few times. This chain connects TRBV19 to TRBJ1-5; possibly TRBD1 for D (5 bases). The CDR3 has 15 amino acids. The V and J ends lost 3 bases and 2 bases respectively, with 11 bases between them. Germline-derived CDR1 and CDR2 are LNHDA and SQIVND (reference sequence). CDR3 coding DNA: TGTGCCAGTAGTATGGTAGGGGTAGGCAATCAGCCCCAGCATTTT. Translation gives CASSMVGVGNQPQHF.

The chain recombines TRBV7-9 with TRBJ2-2; D possibly corresponds to TRBD1 (5 bases). With 6 bases removed from V and 4 bases from J, the gap between germline ends came to 12 bases. Germline V lookup: CDR1 SEHNR, CDR2 FQNEAQ (reference sequence). The CDR3 is made up of 14 amino acids. The DNA of the CDR3 is TGTGCCAGCAGGAGTGGTGGGGCCACCGGGGAGCTGTTTTTT. The encoded protein is CASRSGGATGELFF.

The V and J genes are TRBV5-1 and TRBJ1-1; D call uncertain. This CDR3 comprises 13 residues. Germline V lookup: CDR1 SGHRS, CDR2 YFSETQ. The V end was cut by 3 bases, the J end by 2 bases, with 8 bases between. CDR3 residues: CASSSRANTEAFF. The CDR3, as DNA: TGCGCCAGCAGCTCGAGGGCTAACACTGAAGCTTTCTTT.

This clone showed up just once. The chain employs TRBV19 and TRBJ2-2, with TRBD2 matching over 7 bases. The CDR3 runs 16 residues. Germline CDR1 is LNHDA and CDR2 is SQIVND (reference sequence). Trimming cost V 4 bases and J 0 bases; bases outside gene matches: 5. CDR3 bases: TGTGCCAGTAGTACCCGGGGAGGGTCGAACACCGGGGAGCTGTTTTTT. Translated, it gives CASSTRGGSNTGELFF.

The J gene is TRBJ2-1, the V gene TRBV7-9; 11 bases are a match to TRBD2. The V gene end was trimmed by 0 bases and the J gene end by 8 bases; junction bases not matched to a gene: 6. The CDR3 totals 16 residues. Germline lookup yields CDR1 SEHNR and CDR2 FQNEAQ (reference sequence). The CDR3 nucleotides read TGTGCCAGCAGCTTAGCGGGGACTAGCGGAAGAGATGAGCAGTTCTTC. Translating gives CASSLAGTSGRDEQFF.

The chain recombines TRBV2 with TRBJ1-1; no clear D gene. The V gene's germline CDR1 is SNHLY and CDR2 FYNNEI. V lost 4 bases, J lost 4 bases, and 13 bases lay in between. This CDR3 spans 14 amino acids. This CDR3 reads CASSAPRGSTEAFF. The CDR3 DNA reads as TGTGCCAGCAGTGCCCCACGCGGGAGCACTGAAGCTTTCTTT.

This clone was counted between two and nine times. The CDR3 region is CASSVEGTNYGYTF. Here the CDR3 DNA reads TGTGCCAGCAGTGTGGAGGGAACTAACTATGGCTACACCTTC. J is TRBJ1-2 and V is TRBV2; D unresolved. Germline V gene lookup returns CDR1 SNHLY and CDR2 FYNNEI. V was shortened by 4 bases and J by 0 bases, with 9 bases between the two germline ends. This CDR3 contains 14 residues.

The chain couples TRBV7-2 to TRBJ2-3; 13 bases are shared with TRBD2. The CDR3 is made up of 16 amino acids. Per the germline V gene, CDR1 is SGHTA and CDR2 is FQGNSA. V lost 5 bases to trimming and J lost 5 bases; unmatched junction nucleotides: 7. The CDR3 nucleotides are TGTGCCAGCAGCAGAAGAAGGACTAGCGGGAGAGATACGCAGTATTTT. Translated, it gives CASSRRRTSGRDTQYF. Full variable domain (remainder filled in from reference TRBV7-2 and TRBJ2-3): GAGVSQSPSNKVTEKGKDVELRCDPISGHTALYWYRQSLGQGLEFLIYFQGNSAPDKSGLPSDRFSAERTGGSVSTLTIQRTQQEDSAVYLCASSRRRTSGRDTQYFGPGTRLTVL.

The genes are TRBV5-1 and TRBJ2-2; TRBD2 matches at 10 bases. Trimming at V came to 4 bases and at J to 4 bases, leaving 7 bases not matched to a gene. Germline values: CDR1 SGHRS, CDR2 YFSETQ. CDR3 length: 16 amino acids. DNA of the CDR3: TGCGCCAGCAGCCCCCTGACTAGCGGGCCCACCGGGGAGCTGTTTTTT. This sequence encodes CASSPLTSGPTGELFF.